Listed below are T cell receptor beta chains from one sample, sequenced in a study of T cell repertoires in ileal Crohn's disease. The assay was immunoSEQ multiplex PCR, and TCRdb's table has in-frame clones only and misses some. The sample comprises 5,700 or so clones, around 84% of which are singletons, and approximately 6.4% rests with the top ten. Material for sequencing was ileal tissue. Receptors were obtained from an adult with Crohn's disease. The CDR3 runs from the conserved cysteine through the conserved F or W. D genes are given only for firm matches. Size is omitted from some rows. Given values are once, few, many or a class for expanded clones.

clone size	D gene	V gene	J gene	CDR3 DNA	CDR3 protein
-	-	TRBV11-2	TRBJ1-1	TGTGCCAGCAGCGTCGGGGTCTCTGAAGCTTTCTTT	CASSVGVSEAFF
-	-	TRBV5-6	TRBJ2-5	TGTGCCAGCAGCTGGACAAAAGGAGGCCAGTACTTC	CASSWTKGGQYF
few	-	TRBV4-3	TRBJ2-3	TGCGCCAGCAGCCGAGACGCGGGCGGTTCAGATACGCAGTATTTT	CASSRDAGGSDTQYF
-	-	TRBV7-9	TRBJ1-1	TGTGCCAGCAGCCAAATAAACACTGAAGCTTTCTTT	CASSQINTEAFF
-	-	TRBV5-4	TRBJ2-5	TGTGCCAGCAGCTTGTGGGGTGAGACCCAGTACTTC	CASSLWGETQYF
-	TRBD2	TRBV29-1	TRBJ2-1	TGCAGCGCTACTGGGACTAGCGGGAAGAATGAGCAGTTCTTC	CSATGTSGKNEQFF
-	-	TRBV7-2	TRBJ1-5	TGTGCCAGCAGCTCAAGTGGGGCCGATCAGCCCCAGCATTTT	CASSSSGADQPQHF
-	-	TRBV11-3	TRBJ2-2	TGTGCCAGCAGCTTACATTCAGCAACGGTTACCGGGGAGCTGTTTTTT	CASSLHSATVTGELFF
-	TRBD1	TRBV7-2	TRBJ1-2	TGTGCCAGCAGCAGAGTGACAGGGGGCAGCAATGGCTACACCTTC	CASSRVTGGSNGYTF
-	-	TRBV29-1	TRBJ2-7	TGCAGCGTGTGGGACGGATCGTACGAGCAGTACTTC	CSVWDGSYEQYF
-	TRBD1	TRBV7-2	TRBJ1-2	TGTGCCAGCAGCGCAGGGGGCCGGGATGGCTACACCTTC	CASSAGGRDGYTF
few	-	TRBV11-2	TRBJ2-3	TGTGCCAGCAGCTCCTACCCGACAGGCCCTAGCACAGATACGCAGTATTTT	CASSSYPTGPSTDTQYF
-	TRBD1	TRBV2	TRBJ2-5	TGTGCCAGCAGACCCACAGGGGGGCAAGAGACCCAGTACTTC	CASRPTGGQETQYF
-	TRBD2	TRBV5-8	TRBJ2-2	TGTGCCAGCAGCTTGGCCTCTGCGGGGGGGGACACCGGGGAGCTGTTTTTT	CASSLASAGGDTGELFF
-	-	TRBV6-1	TRBJ2-1	TGTGCCAGCAGTGAAATGCGCAATGAGCAGTTCTTC	CASSEMRNEQFF
-	-	TRBV11-3	TRBJ1-1	TGTGCCAGCAGCCCGGGGGCGGACACTGAAGCTTTCTTT	CASSPGADTEAFF
-	-	TRBV11-2	TRBJ2-7	TGTGCCAGCAGCTACCAGAGTTTCTACGAGCAGTACTTC	CASSYQSFYEQYF
-	-	TRBV5-8	TRBJ1-6	TGTGCCAGCAGCTGGTGTGCTTTTATTGGCTCCTATAATTCACCCCTCCACTTT	CASSWCAFIGSYNSPLHF
-	TRBD1	TRBV7-9	TRBJ2-3	TGTGCCAGCAGCCCCCCAACGACAGGGAGCAAGGCAGATACGCAGTATTTT	CASSPPTTGSKADTQYF
-	-	TRBV18	TRBJ1-2	TGTGCCAGCTCACCGAATCCACCTTCGACAGACAACTATGGCTACACCTTC	CASSPNPPSTDNYGYTF
-	TRBD1	TRBV6-6	TRBJ2-2	TGTGCCAGCAGTCAGAGGACAGGGCGTTCCGGGGAGCTGTTTTTT	CASSQRTGRSGELFF
-	TRBD1	TRBV20-1	TRBJ2-1	TGCAGTGCTACACAGGGGTTTGAGCAGTTCTTC	CSATQGFEQFF
-	-	TRBV7-2	TRBJ1-1	TGTGCCAGCAGCTTAGAATCAGGGTCTACTGAAGCTTTCTTT	CASSLESGSTEAFF
-	-	TRBV4-3	TRBJ1-1	TGCGCCAGCAGCCGGATCCTGAACACTGAAGCTTTCTTT	CASSRILNTEAFF
-	TRBD2	TRBV5-1	TRBJ2-5	TGCGCCAGCTTCACTAGCGTACAAGAGACCCAGTACTTC	CASFTSVQETQYF
-	-	TRBV9	TRBJ2-4	TGTGCCAGCAGCGTAGCGGTGGGAAACATTCAGTACTTC	CASSVAVGNIQYF
-	-	TRBV7-9	TRBJ1-4	TGTGCCAGCACCAATCCACTCGCAACTAATGAAAAACTGTTTTTT	CASTNPLATNEKLFF
-	TRBD2	TRBV7-3	TRBJ2-3	TGTGCCAGCAGTTCGAGCGGGAGGAGAGCAGATACGCAGTATTTT	CASSSSGRRADTQYF
few	TRBD2	TRBV7-8	TRBJ2-6	TGTGCCAGCAGCCCCCCCGGACTAGCGGGATCCCTGATGAGGTCTGGGGCCAACGTCCTGACTTTC	CASSPPGLAGSLMRSGANVLTF
-	-	TRBV9	TRBJ1-1	TGTGCCAGCAGCGTGGGGATTTGGACTGAAGCTTTCTTT	CASSVGIWTEAFF
-	-	TRBV28	TRBJ1-2	TGTGCCAGCAGATCTGGGTCTCGTGGCTACACCTTC	CASRSGSRGYTF
-	-	TRBV6-5	TRBJ1-1	TGTGCCAGCAGATCCGACAGCCTGAACACTGAAGCTTTCTTT	CASRSDSLNTEAFF
-	TRBD1	TRBV7-2	TRBJ1-2	TGTGCCAGCAGTCAGAATCAGGGGGCTTCGGGAGGCTACACCTTC	CASSQNQGASGGYTF
few	-	TRBV30	TRBJ1-1	TGTGCCTGGAGTGTAGGGACTAACACTGAAGCTTTCTTT	CAWSVGTNTEAFF
few	-	TRBV9	TRBJ2-7	TGTGCCAGCAGCGTAGGAGGGGTTCTGGACGAGCAGTACTTC	CASSVGGVLDEQYF
-	-	TRBV19	TRBJ1-1	TGTGCCAGTAGTATGCCAGGAGCGACCACTGAAGCTTTCTTT	CASSMPGATTEAFF
-	-	TRBV28	TRBJ1-1	TGTGCCAGCAGTCCCCGGGGCGGGACTTGGGGCACTGAAGCTTTCTTT	CASSPRGGTWGTEAFF
-	-	TRBV2	TRBJ2-5	TGTGCCAGCAGCAAAGGGGGGACGACGAAAGAGACCCAGTACTTC	CASSKGGTTKETQYF
-	TRBD1	TRBV19	TRBJ2-5	TGTGCCAGTAGTATAGGGGACAGGGGAACGGAGACCCAGTACTTC	CASSIGDRGTETQYF
-	-	TRBV30	TRBJ1-5	TGTGCCTGGAGTGAGGGCGAGGATCAGCCCCAGCATTTT	CAWSEGEDQPQHF
-	TRBD1	TRBV7-2	TRBJ2-1	TGTGCCAGCAGCTTGGGGACAGGGCGCTACAATGAGCAGTTCTTC	CASSLGTGRYNEQFF
-	-	TRBV7-6	TRBJ2-2	TGTGCCAGCAGCTTAACAACCAGGGGTAGTCGCACCGGGGAGCTGTTTTTT	CASSLTTRGSRTGELFF
-	TRBD2	TRBV4-2	TRBJ2-3	TGTGCCAGCAGCCGACTAGCGGGGGGGGTAGATACGCAGTATTTT	CASSRLAGGVDTQYF
-	-	TRBV10-1	TRBJ2-1	TGCGCCAGCAGTGATGGGCAGGGCGATGAGCAGTTCTTC	CASSDGQGDEQFF
-	TRBD1	TRBV6-6	TRBJ1-2	TGTGCCAGCAGTGGGACAGGGGCGATCCCGGGCTATGGCTACACCTTC	CASSGTGAIPGYGYTF
-	-	TRBV28	TRBJ1-1	TGTGCCAGCAGTTTCCCGGCGATCACTGAAGCTTTCTTT	CASSFPAITEAFF
-	-	TRBV7-8	TRBJ2-5	TGTGCCAGCAGCTTATCAGTAGAACAAGAGACCCAGTACTTC	CASSLSVEQETQYF
-	-	TRBV2	TRBJ1-2	TGTGCCAGCAGTGGTGAGGGGGGCTATGGCTACACCTTC	CASSGEGGYGYTF
few	-	TRBV30	TRBJ1-3	TGTGCCTGGAGTCAATCCGGAAACACCATATATTTT	CAWSQSGNTIYF
-	-	TRBV27	TRBJ2-2	TGTGCCAGCAGTTTCGAGGTGGGCCGGGAGCTGTTTTTT	CASSFEVGRELFF